The clone carrying this T cell receptor beta chain appeared many times. The sequenced fragment ends 3 residues before the CDR3 boundary, so the rest is inferred from the germline J gene. Generated by immunoSEQ multiplex PCR, the TCRdb table keeps only in-frame clones and is missing some. Altogether tens of thousands of clones were found in the sample, and no singletons occur. These data originate in a study of T cell clonality in common variable immunodeficiency. The CDR3 is 12 amino acids. Trimming took 3 bases from V and 3 from J, leaving 5 bases between them. Per germline, CDR1 SGHAT and CDR2 FQNNGV.

Sequencing was performed on peripheral blood mononuclear cells. The chain recombines TRBV11-2 with TRBJ1-1; no clear D. The clonotype was recovered from a person aged 18 to 75 in good health. The chain's CDR3 is CASSFTYTEAFF. Partial CDR3 DNA: TGTGCCAGCAGCTTCACATACACTGAA.